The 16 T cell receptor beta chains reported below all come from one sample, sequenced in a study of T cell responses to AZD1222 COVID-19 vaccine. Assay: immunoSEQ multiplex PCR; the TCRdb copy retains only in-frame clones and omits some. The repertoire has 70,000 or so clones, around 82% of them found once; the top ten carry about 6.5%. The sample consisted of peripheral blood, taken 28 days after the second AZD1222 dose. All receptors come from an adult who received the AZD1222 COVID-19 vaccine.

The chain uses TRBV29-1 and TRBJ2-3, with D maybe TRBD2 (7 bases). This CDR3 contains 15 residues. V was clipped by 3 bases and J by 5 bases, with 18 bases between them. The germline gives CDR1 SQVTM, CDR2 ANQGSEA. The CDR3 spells CSVEGGPFPVDTQYF. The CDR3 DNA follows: TGCAGCGTTGAGGGGGGGCCATTTCCTGTAGATACGCAGTATTTT.

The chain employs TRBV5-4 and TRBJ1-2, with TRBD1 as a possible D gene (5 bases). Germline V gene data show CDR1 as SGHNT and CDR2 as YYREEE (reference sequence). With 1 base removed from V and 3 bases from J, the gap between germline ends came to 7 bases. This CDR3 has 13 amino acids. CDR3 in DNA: TGTGCCAGCAGCTTGTCGGGGGACTATGGCTACACCTTC. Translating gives CASSLSGDYGYTF.

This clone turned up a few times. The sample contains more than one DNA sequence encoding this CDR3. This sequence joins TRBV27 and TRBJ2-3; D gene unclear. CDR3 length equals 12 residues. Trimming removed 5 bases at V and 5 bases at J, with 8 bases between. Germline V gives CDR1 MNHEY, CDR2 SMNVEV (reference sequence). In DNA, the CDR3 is TGTGCCAGCAGTCCGTACAGAGATACGCAGTATTTT. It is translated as CASSPYRDTQYF.

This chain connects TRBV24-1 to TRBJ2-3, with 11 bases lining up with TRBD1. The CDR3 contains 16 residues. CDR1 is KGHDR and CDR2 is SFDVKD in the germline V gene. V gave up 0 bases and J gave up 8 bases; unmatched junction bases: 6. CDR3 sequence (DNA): TGTGCCACCAGTGATTTGAAGCGGGGGACAGGGGGTACGCAGTATTTT. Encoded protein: CATSDLKRGTGGTQYF.

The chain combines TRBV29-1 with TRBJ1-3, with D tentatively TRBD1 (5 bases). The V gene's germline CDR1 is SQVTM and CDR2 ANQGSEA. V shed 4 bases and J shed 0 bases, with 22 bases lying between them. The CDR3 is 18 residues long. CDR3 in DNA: TGCAGCGTTGTCTGGTACGGACATGAGGGGAGCTCTGGAAACACCATATATTTT. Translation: CSVVWYGHEGSSGNTIYF.

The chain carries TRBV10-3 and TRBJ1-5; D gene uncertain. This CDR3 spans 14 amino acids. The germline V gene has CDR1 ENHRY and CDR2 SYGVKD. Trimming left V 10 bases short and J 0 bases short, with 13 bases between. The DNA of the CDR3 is TGTGCCACCCAGGCGGGTGGTAGCAATCAGCCCCAGCATTTT. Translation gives CATQAGGSNQPQHF.

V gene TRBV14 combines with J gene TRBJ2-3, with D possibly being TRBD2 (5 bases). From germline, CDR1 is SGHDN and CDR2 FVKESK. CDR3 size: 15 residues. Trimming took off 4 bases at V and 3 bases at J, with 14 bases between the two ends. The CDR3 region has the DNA TGTGCCAGCAGCCCCCTCACCCGGGGAACAGATACGCAGTATTTT. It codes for CASSPLTRGTDTQYF. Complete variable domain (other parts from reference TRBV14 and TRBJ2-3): EAGVTQFPSHSVIEKGQTVTLRCDPISGHDNLYWYRRVMGKEIKFLLHFVKESKQDESGMPNNRFLAERTGGTYSTLKVQPAELEDSGVYFCASSPLTRGTDTQYFGPGTRLTVL.

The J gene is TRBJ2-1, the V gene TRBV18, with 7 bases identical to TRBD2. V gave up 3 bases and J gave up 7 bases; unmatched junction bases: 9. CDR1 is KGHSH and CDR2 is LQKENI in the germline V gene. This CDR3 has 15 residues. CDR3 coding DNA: TGTGCCAGCTCACCCCAGCGGGGAGTAGAAAATGAGCAGTTCTTC. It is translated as CASSPQRGVENEQFF.

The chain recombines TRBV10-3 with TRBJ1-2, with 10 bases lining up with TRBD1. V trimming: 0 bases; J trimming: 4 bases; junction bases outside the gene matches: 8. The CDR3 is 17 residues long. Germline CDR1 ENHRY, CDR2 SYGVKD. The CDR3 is CAISESGTGVPGYGYTF. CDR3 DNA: TGTGCCATCAGTGAGTCGGGGACAGGGGTCCCTGGCTATGGCTACACCTTC.

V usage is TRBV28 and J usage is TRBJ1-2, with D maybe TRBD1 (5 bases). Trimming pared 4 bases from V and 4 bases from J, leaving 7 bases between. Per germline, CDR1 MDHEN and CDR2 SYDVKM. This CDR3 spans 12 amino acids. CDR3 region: CASSWDRYGYTF. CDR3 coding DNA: TGTGCCAGCAGTTGGGACCGCTATGGCTACACCTTC.

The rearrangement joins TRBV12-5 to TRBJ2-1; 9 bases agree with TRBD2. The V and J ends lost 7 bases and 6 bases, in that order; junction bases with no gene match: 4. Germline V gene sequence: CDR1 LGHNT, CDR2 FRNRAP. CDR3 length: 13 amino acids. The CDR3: CASAAGGINEQFF. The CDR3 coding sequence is TGTGCTAGTGCGGCGGGGGGGATCAATGAGCAGTTCTTC.

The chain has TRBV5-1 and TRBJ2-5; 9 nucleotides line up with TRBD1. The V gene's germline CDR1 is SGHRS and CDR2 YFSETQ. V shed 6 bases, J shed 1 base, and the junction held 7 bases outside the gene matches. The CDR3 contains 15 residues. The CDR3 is CASTRTGEIQETQYF. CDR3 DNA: TGCGCCAGCACTAGGACAGGGGAAATCCAAGAGACCCAGTACTTC.

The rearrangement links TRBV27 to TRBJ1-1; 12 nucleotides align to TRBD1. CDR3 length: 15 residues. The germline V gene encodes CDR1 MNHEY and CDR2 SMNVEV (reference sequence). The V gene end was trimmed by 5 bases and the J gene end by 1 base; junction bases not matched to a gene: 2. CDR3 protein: CASSKGQGANTEAFF. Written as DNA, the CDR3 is TGTGCCAGCAGTAAGGGACAGGGGGCGAACACTGAAGCTTTCTTT.

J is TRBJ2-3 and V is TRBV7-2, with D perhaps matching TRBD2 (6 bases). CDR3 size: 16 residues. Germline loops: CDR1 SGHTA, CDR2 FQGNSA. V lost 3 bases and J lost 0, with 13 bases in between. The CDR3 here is CASSFLGGTSTDTQYF. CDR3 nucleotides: TGTGCCAGCAGCTTCTTGGGGGGAACTAGCACAGATACGCAGTATTTT.

The CDR3 nucleotides read TGTGCCAGCAGCTTAGCGGTTGGGCAGATTGGCTCACCCCTCCACTTT. Translation gives CASSLAVGQIGSPLHF. V and J are TRBV7-2 and TRBJ1-6; D is uncertain. The V end lost 0 bases, the J end lost 10 bases, and 16 bases lay between the germline ends. The length of the CDR3 is 16 residues. Germline-derived CDR1 and CDR2 are SGHTA and FQGNSA. Combining the CDR3 with reference TRBV7-2 and TRBJ1-6 gives the whole variable domain GAGVSQSPSNKVTEKGKDVELRCDPISGHTALYWYRQSLGQGLEFLIYFQGNSAPDKSGLPSDRFSAERTGGSVSTLTIQRTQQEDSAVYLCASSLAVGQIGSPLHFGNGTRLTVT.

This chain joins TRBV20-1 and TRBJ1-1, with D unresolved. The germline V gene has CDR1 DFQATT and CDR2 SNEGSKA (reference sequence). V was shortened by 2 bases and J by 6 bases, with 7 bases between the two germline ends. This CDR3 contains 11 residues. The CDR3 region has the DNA TGCAGTGCTAGAATCTTCCCTGAAGCTTTCTTT. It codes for CSARIFPEAFF.